This record covers a single T cell receptor beta chain. This clonotype was seen at least ten times. The target of this receptor is not known. Base qualities are not at hand, and no much larger clone is one base apart. Only healthy Caucasian donors were included. The twin cohort consisted of three pairs of female monozygotic twins, all aged about 18 to 29 years. Peripheral blood mononuclear cells were the source from which RNA for the TCR libraries was isolated. The entry originates in a study of identical twins (TCRdb year 2016). For context, the study as a whole: TCR alpha and beta repertoires from monozygotic twins, unrelated adults of various ages and cord blood were deep-sequenced to test whether fetal clonotypes persist. To rule out contamination, replicate twin experiments were performed at different times with different library preparation protocols. What the research found in general, with its limitations: Because the same donors could not be followed over many years, conclusions were based on cross-sectional statistical analysis. Abundant cord blood beta clonotypes had fewer insertions, young adult naive repertoires showed a similar but weaker trend, and memory repertoires showed no such trend. Out-of-frame TCR alpha sequences shared between twins showed an excess of low generation-probability sequences compared with coincidental sharing between unrelated individuals. Zero-insertion analyses could be partly confounded by invariant T cells such as MAIT and iNKT, although diverse VJ usage argued against such confounding for most clonotypes. Excess twin sharing in beta out-of-frame sequences was weaker because fewer shared sequences lowered the signal-to-noise ratio. In monozygotic twins, recombination models systematically underestimated out-of-frame TCR alpha sharing, but the models matched the sharing seen between unrelated individuals.

Clipping removes 1 base from V and 2 bases from J, with 3 as the unmatched junction base count. Reading from cysteine to phenylalanine, the CDR3 counts 16 amino acids. Left in the record is the CDR3 DNA by itself, 48 bases read in frame from the first base. Per the germline V gene, MNHEY is the CDR1 and SVGAGI is the CDR2. The receptor library was made with 5' RACE. These reads were obtained on an Illumina HiSeq 2000. A universal primer binding site was added through template switching, and the final cDNA carried a unique molecular identifier so that TCR cDNA molecules could be counted accurately. Specific primers in the conserved constant-segment region were used to synthesize first-strand cDNA for TCR alpha and beta chains. Each cDNA library was double barcoded, with a SMART-Mk sample barcode plus Illumina barcodes, to control for contamination. Two successive PCR steps introduced TruSeq adapter sequences along with Illumina sample barcodes. TCR alpha and beta cDNA libraries were sequenced on the Illumina HiSeq platform with custom primers. Concerning the study's data processing: Unique molecular identifiers were extracted from raw reads with MiGEC, and CDR3 positions were determined with MiXCR. For each individual, recombination models were inferred using an EM algorithm with the repgenHMM and IGoR tools. The analysis of shared clonotypes was done with the tcR package in R, with sharing normalized by the product of cloneset sizes. To study raw recombination free of thymic and clonal selection effects, out-of-frame nonproductive sequences were analyzed. Using fastp trimming at Q25 and MiXCR clonotype assembly, TCRdb reanalyzed the public sequencing data and kept in-frame beta chains. One record per CDR3 amino acid sequence lists the most common genes and DNA. None of the V and J calls come from the authors' own analysis; TCRdb made them. Present in this sample are roughly 630,000 distinct CDR3 sequences, just over 7% of which were seen just once. Roughly 1.6% of the sample is taken by the ten largest.

These data are also associated with another study on yellow fever vaccine responses in identical twins. The second investigation adds: The T cell response to vaccination in identical twins was reported by the authors to appear partly convergent and partly personalized. In the study, vaccine-responding T cell clones were precisely tracked in identical twins.

This chain joins TRBV6-5 to TRBJ2-2, with 8 middle bases fitting TRBD1. The source material was PBMCs. This receptor was obtained from a woman in her late teens or twenties in good health. CDR3 reads: CASSYWGTGNTGELFF. The bases read TGTGCCAGCAGTTACTGGGGGACAGGCAACACCGGGGAGCTGTTTTTT.